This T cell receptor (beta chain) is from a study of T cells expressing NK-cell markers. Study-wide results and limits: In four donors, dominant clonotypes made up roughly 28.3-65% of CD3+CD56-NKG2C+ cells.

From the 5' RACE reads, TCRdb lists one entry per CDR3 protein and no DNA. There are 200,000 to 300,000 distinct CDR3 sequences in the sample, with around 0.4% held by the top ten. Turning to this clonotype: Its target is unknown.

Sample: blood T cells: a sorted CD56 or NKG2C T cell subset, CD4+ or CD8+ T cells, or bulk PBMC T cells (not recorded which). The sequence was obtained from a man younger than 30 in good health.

The CDR3 region is CASSSASVETQYF. This sequence joins TRBV4-1 and TRBJ2-5; the TCRdb D gene call, TRBD2, has no DNA to confirm it. Looked up from germline, CDR1 is MGHRA and CDR2 is YSYEKL. This CDR3 is built from 13 residues.